These T cell receptor beta chains were read from a single sample in a study of cytomegalovirus exposure and HLA in healthy donors. TCRdb's copy holds only in-frame clones and misses some; the assay was immunoSEQ multiplex PCR. The sample has 65,000 to 85,000 clones, over 85% seen once. What was sequenced was PBMCs. The receptor set was obtained from a woman aged 18-29 years in good health and CMV-seronegative. Each CDR3 is given with its conserved first and last residue. Fields, in order: D gene, clone size, J gene, V gene, CDR3 protein, CDR3 DNA. The D gene is left open where the match is weak. Clone sizes are given selectively: once, few, many, or a class where the clone is expanded.

NA	NA	TRBJ2-1	TRBV27	CASSLGVARGNEQFF	TGTGCCAGCAGTTTAGGGGTAGCGAGAGGGAATGAGCAGTTCTTC
TRBD1	NA	TRBJ2-1	TRBV29-1	CSGGTGGYNEQFF	TGCAGCGGGGGGACAGGGGGCTACAATGAGCAGTTCTTC
NA	NA	TRBJ2-1	TRBV28	CASSAKGLGKQEQFF	TGTGCCAGCAGTGCGAAGGGACTCGGGAAACAAGAGCAGTTCTTC
NA	NA	TRBJ1-2	TRBV27	CASSTGNRAHFLDYGYTF	TGTGCCAGCAGTACGGGAAACCGGGCACATTTCCTCGACTATGGCTACACCTTC
NA	NA	TRBJ1-4	TRBV2	CASSLDSATNEKLFF	TGTGCCAGCAGTCTGGACAGTGCAACTAATGAAAAACTGTTTTTT
TRBD1	NA	TRBJ2-5	TRBV10-3	CATAGGLETQYF	TGTGCCACCGCAGGGGGCTTGGAGACCCAGTACTTC
TRBD1	NA	TRBJ1-5	TRBV5-8	CASSVRDRGNQPQHF	TGTGCCAGCAGCGTCCGGGACAGGGGGAATCAGCCCCAGCATTTT
TRBD2	once	TRBJ2-2	TRBV28	CASSFGLGVQTGELFF	TGTGCCAGCAGTTTCGGACTAGGGGTTCAGACCGGGGAGCTGTTTTTT
NA	once	TRBJ1-2	TRBV25-1	CASNTGIYGYTF	TGTGCCAGCAACACAGGGATCTATGGCTACACCTTC
NA	NA	TRBJ2-1	TRBV6-1	CASSEEGSRAYNEQFF	TGTGCCAGCAGTGAAGAGGGGTCAAGGGCCTACAATGAGCAGTTCTTC
TRBD2	once	TRBJ2-5	TRBV30	CAWRRGTSGWETQYF	TGTGCCTGGAGACGCGGGACTAGCGGGTGGGAGACCCAGTACTTC
NA	NA	TRBJ1-1	TRBV5-6	CASSLVGGKEAFF	TGTGCCAGCAGCTTGGTTGGAGGAAAAGAAGCTTTCTTT
TRBD1	NA	TRBJ1-4	TRBV9	CASSSHRGKIEKLFF	TGTGCCAGCAGCTCCCACAGGGGGAAGATTGAAAAACTGTTTTTT
TRBD2	NA	TRBJ2-1	TRBV9	CASSVREGPYNEQFF	TGTGCCAGCAGCGTGCGGGAGGGCCCTTACAATGAGCAGTTCTTC
NA	NA	TRBJ2-7	TRBV7-2	CASSLELSRSSEQYF	TGTGCCAGCAGCTTAGAGCTATCGCGGTCTAGCGAGCAGTACTTC
NA	NA	TRBJ2-7	TRBV7-8	CASSLADSSYEQYF	TGTGCCAGCAGCCTAGCAGACAGCTCCTACGAGCAGTACTTC